Here is one TCR beta chain with its context. This clone is a singleton in its sample. The antigen it recognizes is unknown. No much larger clone exists at a distance of one base, and base qualities are not known. This sample is part of a study of T cell responses to AZD1222 COVID-19 vaccine (dated by TCRdb to about 2021). Background for the entire study: Because spike-specific TCR depth and breadth did not differ between the two schedules, AZD1222 recipients who got a second dose at roughly 4 weeks were pooled with those who got a second dose at roughly 12 weeks. Trial participants were enrolled by age into subgroups of 18-55, 56-69 and 70-plus years, and around 140, 26 and 57 TCR-sequenced participants, respectively, were included in these subgroups. A total of 233 trial participants underwent TCR sequencing, of whom some 210 received two doses of AZD1222 and some 25 received two doses of the MenACWY control vaccine.

The CDR3 regions of human TCRbeta chains were analyzed by immunosequencing. In the source study's methods: TCRs in the repertoires were matched against a reference library of SARS-CoV-2-specific TCRs that had been generated with the MIRA antigen-specificity platform. Breadth was defined as the fraction of unique TCRs that were SARS-CoV-2-associated. Depth was defined as the fraction of total T cells that were SARS-CoV-2-associated. Using the MIRA data, each spike-specific TCR was mapped to the spike region that the TCR reacts to and placed in a CD4 or CD8 class. Log10-transformed breadth and depth values were compared by one-way ANOVA with Sidak's multiple comparisons tests. This immuneACCESS table, as held by TCRdb, lists in-frame sequences with V and J called but not all clones. Of the missing ones, under half trace to an unresolved V gene in checked studies; the others have no known cause. That table is the source of V, J and clone size, and D and trimming were worked out from the DNA. Counted in this sample were about 82,000 clones; 90% of them appeared once. About 5% of the sample is in the top ten clones.

The CDR3 sequence holds 15 residues, the cysteine and phenylalanine included. Only the CDR3 part of the read is kept: 45 bases, read in frame from the first base. At the junction V is shortened by 4 bases and J by 2 bases; bases outside the gene matches: 3. CDR1 and CDR2 are drawn from the germline V gene (reference sequence): SGHNT, YYREEE. The time point label corresponds to: baseline before first vaccination. The vaccinee samples were drawn from two UK trials, COV001 and COV002, one of which was a single-blind randomized controlled phase 2/3 trial testing AZD1222 (ChAdOx1 nCoV-19) in healthy adults. For TCRbeta chain sequencing, PBMC samples were collected from trial participants at day 0 and at day 28 after the second dose. What the research found in general, with its limitations: In the small 56-69-year group, the increase in depth fell short of significance, most likely because of low power. Participants were mostly white British and included more females than males, and it was suggested by the authors that clonal diversity may have been underestimated. Because no day 14 peak-response samples were available, repertoires were characterized only after the peak T cell response. CD4 TCRs associated with the vaccine covered the entire spike protein, and the dominant responses were in regions 160-218 and 743-854. Only five to seven AZD1222 recipients were SARS-CoV-2 seropositive at baseline, limiting conclusions about previously exposed vaccinees. Spike-specific TCR breadth and depth rose significantly after two AZD1222 doses compared with day 0 and with MenACWY recipients. Epitopes outside the regions mutated in the B.1.351 and B.1.1.7 variants were reportedly recognized by nearly half of the unique spike-specific TCRs.

This TCR was recovered from an adult in good health. The sample consisted of peripheral blood, taken on day 0 of AZD1222 vaccination. The chain was built from TRBV5-4 and TRBJ2-3, with 11 middle bases fitting TRBD2. The CDR3 in this case is CASSVSGGATDTQYF. At the DNA level, the sequence is TGTGCCAGCAGCGTTAGCGGGGGGGCCACAGATACGCAGTATTTT.